The source of this T cell receptor (beta chain) is a study of cytomegalovirus exposure and HLA in healthy donors. On the study more broadly: The study's early data release held 80 million to 95 million unique TCRs from HLA-typed donors.

The CDR3 loop spans 14 amino acids. Germline CDR1 is GTSNPN and CDR2 is SVGIG (reference sequence). PCR involved 60 Vbeta and 13 Jbeta primers. Clones were read by immunoSEQ multiplex PCR, and TCRdb kept only the in-frame ones, dropping some. The data hold some 90,000 clones, with roughly 72% observed a single time. The receptor comes from a man aged 25 to 40 in good health and CMV-seropositive. The V call is TRBV30, the J call TRBJ2-5; the match to TRBD2 covers 9 bases. The DNA end favors TRBJ2-7, so the J call may be wrong. Source material: PBMCs. The CDR3 region has the DNA TGTGCCTGGAGGGGTAGCGGGAGAGTCCACGAGCAGTACTTC. Translating gives CAWRGSGRVHEQYF.